These T cell receptor beta chains were read from a single sample in a study of blood T cell repertoires in COVID-19. Clones were sequenced by immunoSEQ multiplex PCR, and TCRdb holds only the in-frame ones, with some missing. The data show about 230,000 clones, with roughly 80% seen just once and under 3% held by the top ten. What was sequenced was peripheral blood. All receptors come from a woman aged 70-85 years with active or convalescent COVID-19. Each CDR3 is given with its conserved first and last residue. D genes are given only for firm matches. The size entry is marked missing in some rows and otherwise reads once, few, many or a size class.

>TRBJ1-2|once|.|TRBV30
CAWSLDSYGYTF
TGTGCCTGGAGTCTTGACAGCTATGGCTACACCTTC
>TRBJ1-2|.|.|TRBV7-9
CPSTAPGGGGYTF
TGTCCCAGCACCGCGCCGGGCGGGGGGGGCTACACCTTC
>TRBJ2-7|.|.|TRBV6-2/TRBV6-3
CASSPRGYEQYF
TGTGCCAGCAGTCCCCGGGGCTACGAGCAGTACTTC
>TRBJ2-2|.|.|TRBV12-3/TRBV12-4
CASSSQETGELFF
TGTGCCAGCAGTTCCCAGGAAACCGGGGAGCTGTTTTTT
>TRBJ2-4|.|.|TRBV3-1/TRBV3-2
CASSVAVAKNIQYF
TGTGCCAGCAGCGTGGCAGTAGCCAAAAACATTCAGTACTTC
>TRBJ1-1|.|.|TRBV19
CASSSSPGPTRNTEAFF
TGTGCCAGTAGTAGTTCCCCAGGTCCTACTAGAAACACTGAAGCTTTCTTT
>TRBJ2-5|.|.|TRBV24-1
CATSDPTGIQETQYF
TGTGCCACCAGTGACCCAACAGGGATCCAAGAGACCCAGTACTTC
>TRBJ2-3|.|TRBD2|TRBV6-5
CASSYSLAGGLNTQYF
TGTGCCAGCAGTTACTCTCTAGCGGGGGGGCTCAATACGCAGTATTTT
>TRBJ1-5|once|.|TRBV11-1
CASSLEEGQPQHF
TGTGCCAGCAGCTTGGAGGAGGGACAGCCCCAGCATTTT
>TRBJ1-4|.|TRBD1|TRBV12-3/TRBV12-4
CASSRTGDGKLFF
TGTGCCAGCAGCCGGACAGGGGATGGAAAACTGTTTTTT
>TRBJ2-3|.|.|TRBV2
CASSRDRDPSTDTQYF
TGTGCCAGTTCCCGGGATCGCGATCCTAGCACAGATACGCAGTATTTT
>TRBJ1-2|.|TRBD1|TRBV19
CASSIGPGQGWGYTF
TGTGCCAGTAGTATAGGCCCCGGACAGGGTTGGGGCTACACCTTC
>TRBJ2-2|.|TRBD2|TRBV4-2
CASSQFPTSGLAGGDTGELFF
TGTGCCAGCAGCCAATTTCCCACCTCGGGACTAGCGGGGGGGGACACCGGGGAGCTGTTTTTT
>TRBJ1-5|.|.|TRBV28
CASSLVQGSRRNQPQHF
TGTGCCAGCAGTTTGGTACAGGGCAGTCGGCGCAATCAGCCCCAGCATTTT
>TRBJ2-5|.|.|TRBV2
CASSERPGEWETQYF
TGTGCCAGCAGTGAAAGACCGGGGGAGTGGGAGACCCAGTACTTC
>TRBJ1-1|.|TRBD1|TRBV5-1
CASSPPGQGNTEAFF
TGCGCCAGCAGCCCACCGGGACAGGGAAACACTGAAGCTTTCTTT
>TRBJ2-1|.|.|TRBV10-2
CASGEIHGTSTGEQFF
TGCGCCAGCGGGGAAATACACGGGACTTCCACGGGTGAGCAGTTCTTC
>TRBJ2-7|.|TRBD2|TRBV5-1
CASSSSGTSSEQYF
TGCGCCAGCAGCTCGTCCGGGACTAGCTCCGAGCAGTACTTC
>TRBJ1-1|few|.|TRBV7-9
CASSSRQLPNTEAFF
TGTGCCAGCAGCAGCAGACAGTTACCGAACACTGAAGCTTTCTTT
>TRBJ1-6|.|.|TRBV5-6
CASSPMGPVVYSPLHF
TGTGCCAGCAGCCCAATGGGGCCAGTGGTTTATTCACCCCTCCACTTT